This T cell receptor beta chain was sequenced during a study of Tregs in tolerant kidney transplant recipients. General study findings and limits: No direct test of biological reproducibility was done here.

Comment on this clone: Its cognate antigen is unknown.

Assay: immunoSEQ multiplex PCR; the TCRdb copy retains only in-frame clones and omits some. The table records 75,000 to 95,000 clones, more than 80% of them present only once. The sequenced sample consisted of CD8+ T cells from blood. This TCR was recovered from a human donor in good health.

The CDR3 loop reads CASSQLEAFRGRFGNTEAFF. The CDR3, as DNA: TGTGCCAGCAGCCAATTGGAAGCATTCAGGGGGCGATTCGGGAACACTGAAGCTTTCTTT. V gene TRBV14 combines with J gene TRBJ1-1; 8 bases are a match to TRBD1. Losses at the gene ends were 2 bases for V and 1 base for J; bases not matched to a gene: 18. The CDR3 is 20 residues long. The germline CDR1 and CDR2 sequences are SGHDN and FVKESK.